The present T cell receptor (beta chain) was sequenced within a study of cytotoxic CD8 clonotypes in ibrutinib-treated CLL. Germline values: CDR1 KGHSH, CDR2 LQKENI. V dropped 1 base and J dropped 6; count of bases not matched to a gene: 6. The CDR3 extends over 15 amino acids. The table came from immunoSEQ multiplex PCR; TCRdb's copy has only in-frame clones and leaves some out. Of 140,000 to 150,000 clones in the sample, about 75% were seen once. Sequencing used PBMCs, obtained after 24 months of ibrutinib treatment. The receptor was isolated from a human donor with chronic lymphocytic leukemia. This chain joins TRBV18 and TRBJ1-5; 7 nucleotides match TRBD1. CDR3 coding DNA: TGTGCCAGCTCACCACAAGGGACAGCCGGTCAGCCCCAGCATTTT. Its protein product is CASSPQGTAGQPQHF.